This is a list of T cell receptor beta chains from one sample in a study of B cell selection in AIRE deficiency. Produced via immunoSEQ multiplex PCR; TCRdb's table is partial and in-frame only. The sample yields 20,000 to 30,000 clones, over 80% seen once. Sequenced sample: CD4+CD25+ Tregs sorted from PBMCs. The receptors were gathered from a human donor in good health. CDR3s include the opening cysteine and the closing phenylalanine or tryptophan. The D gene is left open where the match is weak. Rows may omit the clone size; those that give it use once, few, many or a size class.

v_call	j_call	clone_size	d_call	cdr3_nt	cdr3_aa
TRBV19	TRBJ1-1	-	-	TGTGCCAGTAGTATGTTGAGGGGGAACACTGAAGCTTTCTTT	CASSMLRGNTEAFF
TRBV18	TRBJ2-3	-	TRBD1	TGTGCCAGCTCACCAAGGGACAGGGCCACAGATACGCAGTATTTT	CASSPRDRATDTQYF
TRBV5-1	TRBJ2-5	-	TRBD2	TGCGCCAGCAGCTTTCAGCCTAGCGGGGGCCAAGAGACCCAGTACTTC	CASSFQPSGGQETQYF
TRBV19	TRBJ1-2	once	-	TGTGCCAGTAGTATTGGGATCGGGACAAGCTATGGCTACACCTTC	CASSIGIGTSYGYTF
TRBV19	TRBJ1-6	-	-	TGTGCCAGTAGTTTCAGTATGTCACCCCTCCACTTT	CASSFSMSPLHF
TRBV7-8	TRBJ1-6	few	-	TGTGCCAGCAGCCGGGAAAATTCACCCCTCCACTTT	CASSRENSPLHF
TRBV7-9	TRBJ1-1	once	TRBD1	TGTGCCAGCAGGAGATGGACAGGGGGAACTGAAGCTTTCTTT	CASRRWTGGTEAFF
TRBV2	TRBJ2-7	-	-	TGTGCCAGCAGGCCTATTGCGGGGGACAGCTCCTACGAGCAGTACTTC	CASRPIAGDSSYEQYF
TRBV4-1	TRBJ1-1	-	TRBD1	TGCGCCAGCAGCCGGGTGACAGGGGAACAATGGGAAGCTTTCTTT	CASSRVTGEQWEAFF
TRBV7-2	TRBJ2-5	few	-	TGTGCCAGCAGCTTAGGGGGCAGGGAGACCCAGTACTTC	CASSLGGRETQYF
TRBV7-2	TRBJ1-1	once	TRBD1	TGTGCCAGCATCACAGACAGGGGAGGCACTGAAGCTTTCTTT	CASITDRGGTEAFF
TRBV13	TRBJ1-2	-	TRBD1	TGTGCCAGCAGCCCACAGGGGCGCTTCTATGGCTACACCTTC	CASSPQGRFYGYTF
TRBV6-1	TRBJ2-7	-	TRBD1	TGTGCCAGCCGGCAGCAGGGGGTCGAGCAGTACTTC	CASRQQGVEQYF
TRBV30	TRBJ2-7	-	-	TGTGCCTGGAGTGTATTCCAAACAGCCTACGAGCAGTACTTC	CAWSVFQTAYEQYF
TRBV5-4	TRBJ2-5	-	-	TGTGCCAGCAGCTTTTTTGGTTGGGGGCCTAGGGAGACCCAGTACTTC	CASSFFGWGPRETQYF
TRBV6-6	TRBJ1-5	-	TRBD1	TGTGCCAGCAGAGGGGGACGACAGGGGTCTCAGCCCCAGCATTTT	CASRGGRQGSQPQHF
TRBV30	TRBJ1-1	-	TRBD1	TGTGCCGGCAACCGGGACAGCACTGAAGCTTTCTTT	CAGNRDSTEAFF
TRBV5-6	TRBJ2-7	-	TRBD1	TGTGCCAGCAGCCCACTTGGCGGTGGGAGACAGGGCGAGCAGTACTTC	CASSPLGGGRQGEQYF
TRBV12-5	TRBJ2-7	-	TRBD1	TGTGCTAGTGGCCTCACCGGGACAGGGGGCTCCCACGAGCAGTACTTC	CASGLTGTGGSHEQYF
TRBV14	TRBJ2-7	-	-	TGTGCCAGCAGCCGGGACCGTTTAGAGTCGGTCTTC	CASSRDRLESVF
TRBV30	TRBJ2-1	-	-	TGTGCCGGATGGGAGTCTCCGCTACCATTGTTCTTC	CAGWESPLPLFF
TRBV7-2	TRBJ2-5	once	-	TGTGCCAGCAGCTTAGGAGGTAGCCCAGACCAAGAGACCCAGTACTTC	CASSLGGSPDQETQYF
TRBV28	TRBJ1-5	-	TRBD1	TGTGCCAGCATCCTGGGGGGACAGAATAGCAATCAGCCCCAGCATTTT	CASILGGQNSNQPQHF
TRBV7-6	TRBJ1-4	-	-	TGTGCCAGCAGCCGGACGACAGCGAATGAAAAACTGTTTTTT	CASSRTTANEKLFF
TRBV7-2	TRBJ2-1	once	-	TGTGCCAGCAGCTTACAGCTAACCTACAATGAGCAGTTCTTC	CASSLQLTYNEQFF
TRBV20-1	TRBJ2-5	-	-	TGCAGTGCTAGCTCAGCAGAGACCCAGTACTTC	CSASSAETQYF
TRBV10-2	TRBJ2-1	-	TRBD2	TGCGCCAGCAGAGGGACTAGCGGGGGGGCGAATGAGCAGTTCTTC	CASRGTSGGANEQFF
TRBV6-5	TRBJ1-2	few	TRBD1	TGTGCCAGCAGGTCCGGACAGGGGGCGGGTGGCTACACCTTC	CASRSGQGAGGYTF
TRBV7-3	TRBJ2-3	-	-	TGTGCCAGCAGCTTAAGGGGCCCGACAGATACGCAGTATTTT	CASSLRGPTDTQYF
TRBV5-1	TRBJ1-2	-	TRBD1	TGCGCCAGCAGCGGGGGACAGCGATATGGCTACACCTTC	CASSGGQRYGYTF
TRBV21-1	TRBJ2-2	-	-	TGTGCCAGCAGCAAAGGCACCGGGGAGCTGTTTTTT	CASSKGTGELFF
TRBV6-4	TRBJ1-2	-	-	TGTGCCAGCAGGGACTGGGTCCGCGGCTACACCTTC	CASRDWVRGYTF
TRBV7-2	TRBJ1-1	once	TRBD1	TGTGCCAGCAGTTGGGGGACAGTGAACACTGAAGCTTTCTTT	CASSWGTVNTEAFF
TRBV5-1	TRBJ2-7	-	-	TGCGCCAGCAGCTTTCGGCAGAACTCCTACGAGCAGTACTTC	CASSFRQNSYEQYF
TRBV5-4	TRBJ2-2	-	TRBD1	TGTGCCAGCAGCTCCAAAAGACAGGGTTCGTTTAACACCGGGGAGCTGTTTTTT	CASSSKRQGSFNTGELFF
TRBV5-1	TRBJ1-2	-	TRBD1	TGCGCCAGCAGCTCGGGACAGTTCTATGGCTACACCTTC	CASSSGQFYGYTF
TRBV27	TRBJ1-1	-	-	TGTGCCAGCAGCCCCCGGGGCAAGACCTTCACTGAAGCTTTCTTT	CASSPRGKTFTEAFF
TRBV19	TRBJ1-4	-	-	TGTGCCAGTAGTTACAGGGAGACTAATGAAAAACTGTTTTTT	CASSYRETNEKLFF
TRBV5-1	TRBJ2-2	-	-	TGCGCCAGCAGCTTGGCGCAGGTCGGGGAGCTGTTTTTT	CASSLAQVGELFF
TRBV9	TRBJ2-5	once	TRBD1	TGTGCCAGCAGCCCTGGAGGACAGGGCCGGGAGACCCAGTACTTC	CASSPGGQGRETQYF
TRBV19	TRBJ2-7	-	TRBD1	TGTGCCAGTAGGGGACAGGGTTACGAGCAGTACTTC	CASRGQGYEQYF
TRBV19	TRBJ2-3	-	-	TGTGCCAGTAGTATAAGGGGTGGAACAGGCACAGATACGCAGTATTTT	CASSIRGGTGTDTQYF
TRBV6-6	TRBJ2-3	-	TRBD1	TGTGCCAGCAGCCGGGACAGGGCTACGCAGTATTTT	CASSRDRATQYF
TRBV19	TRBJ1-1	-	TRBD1	TGTGCCAGTAGCCCACAGGGGAACCCTGAAGCTTTCTTT	CASSPQGNPEAFF
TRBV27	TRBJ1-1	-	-	TGTGCCAGCAGTTTGAGAACTCCGAACACTGAAGCTTTCTTT	CASSLRTPNTEAFF
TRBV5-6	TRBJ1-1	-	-	TGTGCCAGCACCTTGGGACGGGGATGGAACACTGAAGCTTTCTTT	CASTLGRGWNTEAFF
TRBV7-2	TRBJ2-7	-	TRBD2	TGTGCCAGCAGCGTCCCTTCTAGCGGGGGGGCTCAGTACTTC	CASSVPSSGGAQYF
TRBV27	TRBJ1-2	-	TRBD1	TGTGCCAGCAGTTTAATGGGGACAGTGGCTGGCTACACCTTC	CASSLMGTVAGYTF
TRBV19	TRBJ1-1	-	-	TGTGCCAGTAGTATAAGGTACACTGAAGCTTTCTTT	CASSIRYTEAFF
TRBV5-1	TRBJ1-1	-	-	TGCGCCAGCAGCCTCGGGGGGCTGGGGACTGAAGCTTTCTTT	CASSLGGLGTEAFF
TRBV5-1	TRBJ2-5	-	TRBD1	TGCGCCAGCTTAGGGACAGACCAAGAGACCCAGTACTTC	CASLGTDQETQYF
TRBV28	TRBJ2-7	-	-	TGTGCCAGCAGCTGGGGCGCGGGTCTCGAGCAGTACTTC	CASSWGAGLEQYF